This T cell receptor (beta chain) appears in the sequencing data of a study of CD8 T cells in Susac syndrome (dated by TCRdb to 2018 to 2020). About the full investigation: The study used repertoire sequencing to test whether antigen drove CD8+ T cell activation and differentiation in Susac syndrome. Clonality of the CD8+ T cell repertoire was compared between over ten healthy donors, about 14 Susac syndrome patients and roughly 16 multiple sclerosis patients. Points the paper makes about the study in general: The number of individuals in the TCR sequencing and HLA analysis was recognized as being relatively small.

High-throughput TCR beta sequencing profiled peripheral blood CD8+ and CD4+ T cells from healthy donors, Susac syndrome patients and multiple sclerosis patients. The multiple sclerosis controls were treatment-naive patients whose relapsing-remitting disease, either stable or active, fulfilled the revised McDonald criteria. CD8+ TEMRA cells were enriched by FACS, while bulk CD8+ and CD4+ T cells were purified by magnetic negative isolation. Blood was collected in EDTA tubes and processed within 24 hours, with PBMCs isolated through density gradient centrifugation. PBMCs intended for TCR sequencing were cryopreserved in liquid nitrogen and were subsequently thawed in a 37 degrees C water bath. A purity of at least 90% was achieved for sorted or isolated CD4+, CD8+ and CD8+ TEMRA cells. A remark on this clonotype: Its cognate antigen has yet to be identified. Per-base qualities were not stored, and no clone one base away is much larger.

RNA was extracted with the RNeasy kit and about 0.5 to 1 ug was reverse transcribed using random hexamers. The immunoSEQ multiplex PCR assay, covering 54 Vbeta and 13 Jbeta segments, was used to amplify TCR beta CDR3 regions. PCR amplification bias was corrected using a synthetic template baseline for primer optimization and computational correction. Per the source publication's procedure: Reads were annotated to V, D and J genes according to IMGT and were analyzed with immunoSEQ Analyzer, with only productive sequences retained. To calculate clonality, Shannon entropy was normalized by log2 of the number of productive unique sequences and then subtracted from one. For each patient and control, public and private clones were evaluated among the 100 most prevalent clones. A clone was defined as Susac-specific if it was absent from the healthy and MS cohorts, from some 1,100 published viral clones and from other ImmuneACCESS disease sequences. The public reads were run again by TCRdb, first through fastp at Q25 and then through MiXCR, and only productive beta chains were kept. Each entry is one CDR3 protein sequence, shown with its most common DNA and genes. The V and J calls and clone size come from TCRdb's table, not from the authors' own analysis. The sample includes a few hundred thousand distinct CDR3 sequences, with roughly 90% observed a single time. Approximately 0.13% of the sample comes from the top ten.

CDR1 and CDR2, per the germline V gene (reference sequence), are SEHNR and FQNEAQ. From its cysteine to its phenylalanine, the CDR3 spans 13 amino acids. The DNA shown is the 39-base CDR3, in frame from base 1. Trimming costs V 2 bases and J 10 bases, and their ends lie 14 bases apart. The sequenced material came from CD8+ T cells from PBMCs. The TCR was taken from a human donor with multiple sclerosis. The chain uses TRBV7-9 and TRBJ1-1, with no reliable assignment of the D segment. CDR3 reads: CASSLRAELGAFF. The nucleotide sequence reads TGTGCCAGCAGCTTAAGGGCCGAGCTAGGAGCTTTCTTT.